A selection of T cell receptor beta chains follows, all from one sample in a study of cytotoxic CD8 clonotypes in ibrutinib-treated CLL. Measured with immunoSEQ multiplex PCR; TCRdb has only the in-frame clones, and not every one. The sample lists 100,000 to 150,000 clones; approximately 83% were seen once. The specimen was PBMCs, collected after 24 months of ibrutinib treatment. The receptors were sampled from a human donor with chronic lymphocytic leukemia. The CDR3 runs from the conserved cysteine through the conserved F or W. A D gene is named only where the DNA matches it firmly. Size is stated for part of the rows, as once, few or many counts, or as a class when the clone is expanded.

abundance | j_gene | v_gene | d_gene | CDR3aa | CDR3nt
. | TRBJ2-7 | TRBV29-1 | TRBD1 | CSERDRGLYEQYF | TGCAGCGAAAGGGACAGGGGGCTGTACGAGCAGTACTTC
. | TRBJ2-5 | TRBV4-1 | TRBD2 | CASSQDGGLAAETQYF | TGCGCCAGCAGCCAAGATGGGGGACTAGCGGCAGAGACCCAGTACTTC
few | TRBJ2-2 | TRBV18 | TRBD1 | CASSPRPQGAFGELFF | TGTGCCAGCTCACCACGGCCACAGGGGGCTTTCGGGGAGCTGTTTTTT
. | TRBJ2-2 | TRBV7-9 | TRBD2 | CASSVHGGVAGELFF | TGTGCCAGCAGCGTCCACGGGGGGGTCGCCGGGGAGCTGTTTTTT
once | TRBJ1-1 | TRBV7-8 | TRBD1 | CASSSTGDLEAFF | TGTGCCAGCAGCTCGACAGGGGACCTTGAAGCTTTCTTT
. | TRBJ2-4 | TRBV7-9 | TRBD1 | CASSLSGTGLAKNIQYF | TGTGCCAGCAGCTTGTCCGGGACAGGGCTCGCCAAAAACATTCAGTACTTC
. | TRBJ2-3 | TRBV4-2 | TRBD2 | CASSQEGAGAGTDTQYF | TGTGCCAGCAGCCAAGAAGGAGCGGGAGCGGGCACAGATACGCAGTATTTT
few | TRBJ2-7 | TRBV7-9 | . | CASSPSGGSYEQYF | TGTGCCAGCAGCCCCTCCGGGGGCTCCTACGAGCAGTACTTC
. | TRBJ2-1 | TRBV28 | . | CASSLSGVSGVSNEQFF | TGTGCCAGCAGTTTATCGGGGGTCTCAGGGGTAAGCAATGAGCAGTTCTTC
. | TRBJ1-3 | TRBV5-6 | . | CASSRTSGFGNTIYF | TGTGCCAGCAGCAGAACTTCAGGGTTTGGAAACACCATATATTTT
. | TRBJ2-1 | TRBV4-2 | TRBD2 | CASSQGTSGWGEQFF | TGTGCCAGCAGCCAAGGAACTAGCGGGTGGGGGGAGCAGTTCTTC
. | TRBJ2-3 | TRBV19 | TRBD2 | CASSPLAGGGTDTQYF | TGTGCCAGTAGTCCTCTGGCGGGAGGTGGTACAGATACGCAGTATTTT
. | TRBJ2-1 | TRBV6-4 | TRBD2 | CASSDLTSGQEQFF | TGTGCCAGCAGTGACCTGACTAGCGGGCAAGAGCAGTTCTTC
. | TRBJ2-7 | TRBV9 | TRBD2 | CASSESGRALFHEQYF | TGTGCCAGCAGCGAAAGCGGGAGGGCCTTGTTCCACGAGCAGTACTTC
few | TRBJ1-6 | TRBV14 | . | CASSARPDSPLHF | TGTGCCAGCAGTGCTAGGCCCGATTCACCCCTCCACTTT
. | TRBJ1-4 | TRBV19 | . | CASAKRGEGSEKLFF | TGTGCCAGTGCGAAGCGTGGGGAGGGGAGTGAAAAACTGTTTTTT
. | TRBJ1-2 | TRBV5-8 | . | CASSLRGDYGYTF | TGTGCCAGCAGCTTGAGGGGCGACTATGGCTACACCTTC
. | TRBJ1-2 | TRBV6-5 | . | CASSYSDTGTYYGYTF | TGTGCCAGCAGTTACTCTGATACGGGGACGTACTATGGCTACACCTTC
. | TRBJ2-2 | TRBV28 | . | CASSLRTTNTGELFF | TGTGCCAGCAGTTTACGAACTACGAACACCGGGGAGCTGTTTTTT
. | TRBJ1-3 | TRBV7-3 | . | CASSSPTGQGNTIYF | TGTGCCAGCAGCTCGCCCACAGGGCAAGGAAACACCATATATTTT
. | TRBJ2-3 | TRBV2 | TRBD2 | CASSDFSGGIFLTDTQYF | TGTGCCAGCAGTGACTTCAGCGGGGGGATATTCCTCACAGATACGCAGTATTTT
. | TRBJ2-7 | TRBV5-1 | . | CASSLSTVEQYF | TGCGCCAGCAGCTTATCAACGGTGGAGCAGTACTTC
. | TRBJ2-7 | TRBV9 | . | CASSLGGGGEQYF | TGTGCCAGCAGCCTCGGCGGAGGCGGCGAGCAGTACTTC
. | TRBJ2-7 | TRBV18 | TRBD1 | CASSSLLQGTEQYF | TGTGCCAGCTCATCCTTATTACAGGGGACCGAGCAGTACTTC
. | TRBJ1-3 | TRBV6-1 | TRBD1 | CASSEIGGGNTIYF | TGTGCCAGCAGTGAAATAGGGGGCGGAAACACCATATATTTT
. | TRBJ1-3 | TRBV4-2 | . | CASSQDGAFGGTRGNTIYF | TGTGCCAGCAGCCAAGATGGGGCGTTTGGAGGGACGCGAGGAAACACCATATATTTT
once | TRBJ2-5 | TRBV5-4 | . | CASSTEFGTQETQYF | TGTGCCAGCAGCACGGAATTCGGGACGCAAGAGACCCAGTACTTC
. | TRBJ1-3 | TRBV11-3 | . | CASSQGVSNTIYF | TGTGCCAGCAGCCAAGGGGTTTCGAACACCATATATTTT
. | TRBJ2-6 | TRBV9 | . | CASRGAGANVLTF | TGTGCCAGCAGGGGTGCTGGGGCCAACGTCCTGACTTTC
. | TRBJ2-1 | TRBV9 | . | CASSVGGLDEQFF | TGTGCCAGCAGCGTAGGTGGCTTGGATGAGCAGTTCTTC
. | TRBJ1-2 | TRBV18 | . | CASSPRGDKAGGYTF | TGTGCCAGCTCACCACGCGGCGACAAGGCGGGTGGCTACACCTTC
. | TRBJ1-2 | TRBV7-2 | TRBD1 | CASSPTGLGYGYTF | TGTGCCAGCAGCCCGACAGGGTTAGGCTATGGCTACACCTTC
. | TRBJ2-1 | TRBV5-4 | . | CASSLDPSSYNEQFF | TGTGCCAGCAGCCTCGACCCTAGCTCCTACAATGAGCAGTTCTTC
. | TRBJ2-5 | TRBV5-4 | . | CASSLFQQETQYF | TGTGCCAGCAGCCTGTTCCAACAAGAGACCCAGTACTTC
. | TRBJ1-6 | TRBV14 | . | CASSQVFGGWGSPLHF | TGTGCCAGCAGCCAAGTGTTTGGGGGGTGGGGTTCACCCCTCCACTTT
once | TRBJ1-5 | TRBV6-5 | . | CASSPDSNQPQHF | TGTGCCAGCAGTCCGGACAGCAATCAGCCCCAGCATTTT
. | TRBJ1-4 | TRBV5-6 | TRBD1 | CASSRQGQGREKLFF | TGTGCCAGCAGCCGCCAAGGACAGGGAAGGGAAAAACTGTTTTTT
few | TRBJ1-5 | TRBV6-5 | TRBD1 | CASGDRGYSNQPQHF | TGTGCCAGCGGGGACAGGGGATATAGCAATCAGCCCCAGCATTTT
. | TRBJ2-1 | TRBV5-1 | TRBD2 | CASSLRLAGVDEQFF | TGCGCCAGCAGCTTACGACTAGCGGGGGTGGATGAGCAGTTCTTC
. | TRBJ2-3 | TRBV7-9 | TRBD2 | CASSLIPSGGYF | TGTGCCAGCAGCTTAATTCCTAGCGGGGGGTATTTT
once | TRBJ2-2 | TRBV10-3 | . | CAISEPKSVGRSTGELFF | TGTGCCATCAGTGAGCCCAAAAGTGTGGGGCGCAGCACCGGGGAGCTGTTTTTT